These 9 T cell receptor beta chains share one sample of origin, sequenced in a study of T cell clonotyping in hematopoietic cell transplantation. Assay used: immunoSEQ multiplex PCR; TCRdb lists only in-frame clones, some missing. There are about 17,000 clones in the sample; 80% to 95% occur only once, and about 5.4% lies in the top ten. Input material: peripheral blood mononuclear cells. The receptors shown here come from a man aged 35-49 years in good health. Some clones in this sample may be carry-over from other donors' samples.

The chain links TRBV6-5 to TRBJ1-4, with 7 bases matching TRBD1. Germline V CDR1 and CDR2: MNHEY, SVGAGI. The length of the CDR3 is 15 residues. J gave up 4 bases and V 6 bases, and 8 bases lay outside the gene matches. CDR3: CASSLRDRVNEKLFF. The CDR3 DNA is TGTGCCAGCAGCCTCCGGGACAGAGTTAATGAAAAACTGTTTTTT.

The J gene is TRBJ1-6, the V gene TRBV10-2; no reliable D call. Germline lookup yields CDR1 WSHSY and CDR2 SAAADI. Trimming removed 6 bases at V and 0 bases at J, with 6 bases between. The CDR3 extends over 14 amino acids. The CDR3 sequence: CASRGSSYNSPLHF. The CDR3 DNA is TGCGCCAGCAGGGGGAGCTCCTATAATTCACCCCTCCACTTT.

J is TRBJ1-5 and V is TRBV7-9; a possible D gene is TRBD1 (5 bases). This CDR3 comprises 16 residues. Germline V CDR1 and CDR2: SEHNR, FQNEAQ (reference sequence). Trimming stripped 4 bases from V and 6 bases from J, with 19 bases between. The CDR3 nucleotides are TGTGCCAGCAGCTCAACCCGGCAGGGAGACGGTCAGCCCCAGCATTTT. Translating it yields CASSSTRQGDGQPQHF. The full variable domain, in which reference TRBV7-9 and TRBJ1-5 provide the parts outside the CDR3, is DTGVSQNPRHKITKRGQNVTFRCDPISEHNRLYWYRQTLGQGPEFLTYFQNEAQLEKSRLLSDRFSAERPKGSFSTLEIQRTEQGDSAMYLCASSSTRQGDGQPQHFGDGTRLSIL.

The chain couples TRBV28 to TRBJ1-2; the D is unclear. The V gene lost 6 bases and the J gene lost 8 bases, with 13 bases spanning the gap. The germline CDR1 and CDR2 sequences are MDHEN and SYDVKM. This CDR3 region has 12 residues. The CDR3 sequence is CASRLRVGGYTF. The CDR3 region has the DNA TGTGCCAGCAGGCTTAGGGTTGGCGGCTACACCTTC.

This chain joins TRBV7-2 and TRBJ2-7; the D gene is possibly TRBD2 (6 bases). Germline V gene sequence: CDR1 SGHTA, CDR2 FQGNSA. The CDR3 totals 13 residues. The ends were cut back, 5 bases at V and 6 bases at J, with 14 bases in the middle. CDR3 DNA sequence: TGTGCCAGCAGCCGACGGGGGAGTATCGAGCAGTACTTC. This translates into CASSRRGSIEQYF.

This sequence joins TRBV19 and TRBJ2-5, with 7 bases aligning to TRBD2. The assigned J gene may be wrong: the sequence end matches TRBJ2-7 better. The CDR3 spans 15 residues. CDR1 is LNHDA and CDR2 is SQIVND in the germline V gene (reference sequence). The CDR3: CASSPRGEQFYEQYF. The CDR3 nucleotides are TGTGCCAGTAGTCCCCGGGGGGAGCAGTTCTACGAGCAGTACTTC.

The rearrangement joins TRBV27 to TRBJ1-2; D unclear. This CDR3 has 14 residues. V lost 3 bases and J lost 8, with 16 bases in between. Germline V CDR1 and CDR2: MNHEY, SMNVEV (reference sequence). The CDR3 DNA reads as TGTGCCAGCAGTTTGGAGGGCGCAAGGTCCGGCTACACCTTC. Its translation is CASSLEGARSGYTF.

This clone has more than one count but fewer than ten. V usage is TRBV13 and J usage is TRBJ1-4; D might be TRBD1 (6 bases). The V end was cut by 5 bases, the J end by 3 bases, with 10 bases between. This CDR3 is built from 14 residues. Germline CDR1 is PRHDT and CDR2 is FYEKMQ (reference sequence). The CDR3 sequence is CASSRDRSNEKLFF. The CDR3 DNA sequence: TGTGCCAGCAGCCGCGACAGGTCTAATGAAAAACTGTTTTTT.

This clone has a single count. J is TRBJ2-6 and V is TRBV6-5; no definite D call. The CDR3 totals 14 residues. V was cut by 6 bases and J by 0 bases, with 6 bases left in between. Germline values: CDR1 MNHEY, CDR2 SVGAGI. The CDR3 bases are TGTGCCAGCAGGGCATTCTCTGGGGCCAACGTCCTGACTTTC. Translating gives CASRAFSGANVLTF.